These 10 T cell receptor beta chains were sequenced from one sample in a study of T cells in localized non-small cell lung cancer. Sequencing was performed with immunoSEQ multiplex PCR; in TCRdb, only in-frame clones are kept and a portion is missing. The sample shows 100,000 to 150,000 clones, more than 70% of them seen only once. The sample was peripheral blood, taken before any cancer treatment. Source of these receptors: a female donor older than 55 with stage I lung adenocarcinoma.

This clone has only a few counts. The rearrangement uses TRBV30 and TRBJ1-1; no reliable D call. CDR1 and CDR2 (germline): GTSNPN, SVGIG (reference sequence). The CDR3 has 12 residues. The V end was cut by 3 bases, the J end by 7 bases, with 12 bases between. CDR3 in DNA: TGTGCCTGGAGGAGGTCGGCGCGTGAAGCTTTCTTT. Translated: CAWRRSAREAFF.

The chain links TRBV27 to TRBJ2-3, with 8 bases identical to TRBD2. Losses at the gene ends were 5 bases for V and 6 bases for J; bases not matched to a gene: 13. The CDR3 has 16 residues. The V gene's germline CDR1 is MNHEY and CDR2 SMNVEV (reference sequence). The CDR3 bases are TGTGCCAGCAGTCCCCGCAGCGGGAGACGAGCGGATACGCAGTATTTT. This gives the protein CASSPRSGRRADTQYF.

This chain uses TRBV6-1 with TRBJ2-7, with TRBD1 matching over 7 bases. V lost 5 bases and J lost 5; bases outside the gene matches: 3. This CDR3 spans 12 amino acids. Looked up from germline, CDR1 is MNHNS and CDR2 is SASEGT. The CDR3 reads CASSQTGHEQYF. In nucleotides, the CDR3 is TGTGCCAGCAGTCAGACAGGGCACGAGCAGTACTTC.

V and J are TRBV28 and TRBJ2-4; 10 nucleotides agree with TRBD2. Per germline, CDR1 MDHEN and CDR2 SYDVKM. The CDR3 extends over 16 amino acids. J was trimmed by 6 bases and V by 6 bases; bases with no gene match: 11. The DNA for the CDR3 is TGTGCCAGCAGCTTCGCCCTAGCGGGAGTCCGAAACATTCAGTACTTC. Translation: CASSFALAGVRNIQYF.

The chain uses TRBV28 and TRBJ1-2; D gene unclear. This CDR3 is built from 12 residues. Trimming shortened V by 3 bases and J by 4 bases, and 6 bases separated the two germline ends. The germline CDR1 and CDR2 sequences are MDHEN and SYDVKM. Here the CDR3 DNA reads TGTGCCAGCAGTTTCCAGTTCTATGGCTACACCTTC. Translated: CASSFQFYGYTF.

The chain is built from TRBV2 and TRBJ1-1, with a tentative D call TRBD1 (5 bases). This CDR3 is built from 11 residues. Germline CDR1 reads SNHLY; CDR2 reads FYNNEI. V lost 11 bases to trimming and J lost 7 bases, with 14 bases between them. CDR3 residues: CAGGRDFEAFF. The CDR3 DNA is TGTGCCGGAGGACGGGACTTTGAAGCTTTCTTT. Supplemented by reference TRBV2 and TRBJ1-1, the full variable domain reads EPEVTQTPSHQVTQMGQEVILRCVPISNHLYFYWYRQILGQKVEFLVSFYNNEISEKSEIFDDQFSVERPDGSNFTLKIRSTKLEDSAMYFCAGGRDFEAFFGQGTRLTVV.

The J gene is TRBJ2-1, the V gene TRBV7-8; D gene unclear. CDR3 length equals 14 residues. Trimming took 5 bases from V and 5 from J, leaving 13 bases between them. The germline gives CDR1 SGHVS, CDR2 FQNEAQ. This CDR3 is CASSLPFGNNEQFF. DNA for the CDR3: TGTGCCAGCAGCCTCCCGTTCGGCAACAATGAGCAGTTCTTC.

This clone was observed a few times. The genes are TRBV19 and TRBJ1-5; 8 nucleotides match TRBD1. V shed 7 bases and J 2 bases; nucleotides not matched to a gene: 10. Germline CDR1 reads LNHDA; CDR2 reads SQIVND (reference sequence). This CDR3 comprises 16 residues. The DNA for the CDR3 is TGTGCCAGTATCTACCGCCCACAGGGGGGCAATCAGCCCCAGCATTTT. Protein: CASIYRPQGGNQPQHF.

The J gene is TRBJ1-1, the V gene TRBV4-2; possible D gene TRBD1, 5 bases. Trimming removed 2 bases at V and 1 base at J, with 11 bases between. From germline, CDR1 is LGHNA and CDR2 YNFKEQ. The CDR3 length is 15 residues. This chain's CDR3 is CASSQLGRENTEAFF. The DNA for the CDR3 is TGTGCCAGCAGCCAACTGGGCAGGGAGAACACTGAAGCTTTCTTT.

The rearrangement joins TRBV28 to TRBJ2-1, with TRBD1 matching 7 bases. V was clipped by 2 bases and J by 5 bases; unmatched bases: 6. This CDR3 is 15 amino acids long. Germline V lookup: CDR1 MDHEN, CDR2 SYDVKM. The CDR3 is CASSLIGTANNEQFF. CDR3 nucleotides: TGTGCCAGCAGTTTAATAGGGACAGCCAACAATGAGCAGTTCTTC.